This is a list of T cell receptor beta chains from one sample in a study of identical twins. TCRdb redid the calling of the 5' RACE reads with MiXCR, one entry per CDR3 protein. The table includes around 490,000 distinct CDR3 sequences, about 22% detected once. The same sample was also used in a study of yellow fever vaccine responses in identical twins.

Material: CD4+ T cells sorted from blood. These receptors came from a woman in her late teens or twenties in good health. CDR3s include the opening cysteine and the closing phenylalanine or tryptophan. D genes are given only for firm matches. Only part of the rows carry a size: once, few, many, or a class if the clone is expanded.

V	D	J	size	CDR3	DNA
TRBV6-1	TRBD2	TRBJ2-1	.	CASRSPGLAENSYNEQFF	TGTGCCAGCAGATCCCCGGGACTAGCGGAAAACTCCTACAATGAGCAGTTCTTC
TRBV7-3	.	TRBJ2-2	.	CASSLSGGPANTGELLF	TGTGCCAGCAGCTTAAGTGGCGGGCCGGCGAACACCGGGGAGCTGCTTTTT
TRBV29-1	TRBD1	TRBJ2-4	.	CSAQASDRGGIQYF	TGCAGCGCACAGGCCTCGGACAGGGGAGGCATTCAGTACTTC
TRBV7-9	.	TRBJ2-7	few	CASSLGVNEQYF	TGTGCCAGCAGCTTAGGGGTAAACGAGCAGTACTTC
TRBV12-3/TRBV12-4	TRBD2	TRBJ2-2	few	CASSRGGLNTGELFF	TGTGCCAGCAGTCGCGGGGGACTTAACACCGGGGAGCTGTTTTTT
TRBV28	TRBD2	TRBJ2-3	.	CASSRSSGNTDTQYF	TGTGCCAGCAGTCGGTCTAGCGGAAACACAGATACGCAGTATTTT
TRBV29-1	.	TRBJ1-4	few	CSARVVGEEKLFF	TGCAGCGCCCGGGTAGTTGGAGAAGAAAAACTGTTTTTT
TRBV7-8	TRBD1	TRBJ2-7	few	CASSPEGGQGSYEQYF	TGTGCCAGCAGCCCAGAGGGGGGACAGGGATCCTACGAGCAGTACTTC
TRBV15	.	TRBJ2-5	few	CATSRDGTQGETQYF	TGTGCCACCAGCAGAGATGGTACTCAGGGGGAGACCCAGTACTTC
TRBV7-2	.	TRBJ2-1	.	CASSLPTMEQFF	TGTGCCAGCAGCTTACCTACTATGGAGCAGTTCTTC
TRBV28	.	TRBJ2-1	few	CASSRNNQGQFF	TGTGCCAGCAGCAGAAACAACCAGGGGCAGTTCTTC
TRBV25-1	TRBD2	TRBJ2-7	.	CASSQPKGLAGTYEQYF	TGTGCCAGCAGCCAACCCAAGGGACTAGCGGGAACCTACGAGCAGTACTTC
TRBV24-1	.	TRBJ2-1	.	CATSDLERAPYNEQFF	TGTGCCACCAGTGATTTGGAGCGGGCTCCCTACAATGAGCAGTTCTTC
TRBV28	.	TRBJ2-3	.	CASSFFQVSTDTQYF	TGTGCCAGCAGTTTCTTTCAAGTTAGCACAGATACGCAGTATTTT
TRBV18	TRBD1	TRBJ1-1	.	CASSPPGQGKLVTEAFF	TGTGCCAGCTCACCACCGGGACAGGGGAAGTTAGTCACTGAAGCTTTCTTT
TRBV12-3/TRBV12-4	.	TRBJ2-1	many	CASSLTSEQFF	TGTGCCAGCAGCCTAACTAGTGAGCAGTTCTTC
TRBV18	.	TRBJ2-1	.	CASSPSTSTEQFF	TGTGCCAGCTCACCCTCAACGAGTACTGAGCAGTTCTTC
TRBV4-1	TRBD1	TRBJ2-3	.	CASSQLFRPGQATTDTQYF	TGCGCCAGCAGCCAACTATTTCGTCCGGGACAGGCAACCACAGATACGCAGTATTTT
TRBV2	TRBD2	TRBJ2-3	.	CASLRAGEVDTQYF	TGTGCCAGCCTACGGGCGGGGGAAGTGGATACGCAGTATTTT
TRBV5-6	.	TRBJ1-6	.	CASKLGQSSYNSPLHF	TGTGCCAGCAAACTAGGACAGAGCTCCTATAATTCACCCCTCCACTTT